The rows below give T cell receptor beta chains drawn from one sample of a study of immune cell composition in non-small cell lung cancer. The method was immunoSEQ multiplex PCR; TCRdb's version includes in-frame clones alone and lacks a portion of them. The data contain about 6,700 clones, 60% to 75% of them seen just once; the ten biggest clones take up approximately 4.5%. Sequences were obtained from lung tumor tissue. These receptors all stem from a human donor with non-small cell lung cancer. The CDR3 runs from the conserved cysteine through the conserved F or W. The order of the fields is V gene, D gene, J gene, CDR3 protein. D genes are given only for firm matches.

TRBV18	.	TRBJ2-3	CASSLNSATGDTQYF
TRBV19	.	TRBJ1-2	CASSIDQGTGYGYTF
TRBV19	.	TRBJ1-5	CASSLDRNQPQHF
TRBV18	.	TRBJ1-4	CASSPGLNGHEKLFF
TRBV2	TRBD2	TRBJ2-3	CASSVLLPGLAGGSTDTQYF
TRBV7-8	.	TRBJ1-1	CASSLVVSGLSTEAFF
TRBV9	TRBD2	TRBJ2-1	CASSVVPGGPMGEQFF
TRBV19	TRBD2	TRBJ2-1	CASSSGRARNEQFF
TRBV11-2	.	TRBJ2-7	CASSLDGTYEQYF
TRBV2	TRBD1	TRBJ2-7	CASRVDRGRFYEQYF
TRBV4-2	.	TRBJ2-3	CASSQGGLSTDTQYF
TRBV9	.	TRBJ2-1	CASSVATSANEQFF
TRBV2	TRBD1	TRBJ1-5	CASRGIRDRGQPQHF
TRBV19	.	TRBJ1-1	CASSMIPPVGRNTEAFF
TRBV18	.	TRBJ1-4	CASSPRSWDEKLFF
TRBV10-3	.	TRBJ1-5	CAISPQDTNQPQHF
TRBV6-1	TRBD2	TRBJ2-7	CASSVAGGTYEQYF
TRBV4-1	TRBD1	TRBJ1-2	CASSQTGGYGYTF
TRBV9	TRBD1	TRBJ1-6	CASSPGQGDSPLHF